Each of the 15 T cell receptor beta chains below was sequenced from the same sample in a study of beta chain features in type 1 diabetes (dated by TCRdb to the late 2010s). Broader findings and caveats from the paper: A moderate but significant shortening of TCRB CDR3 length was observed in type 1 diabetes patients in all four CD4+ subsets.

The antigens for these receptors are not known. The library came from the immunoSEQ multiplex PCR assay. The entire amount of isolated RNA was reverse transcribed using the High Capacity cDNA Reverse Transcription Kit, so the sequenced TCRB transcripts were expressed ones. TCRdb provides this immuneACCESS table in a form limited to in-frame rearrangements. Some clones are lacking; in checked studies, under half of them reflect an unresolved V gene, and why the rest are absent is not known. This sample has 95,000 to 150,000 clones in its table, and around 17% of those were observed once. The biggest ten clones account for about 2.5% of the sample. Sequencing was performed on central memory CD4+ T cells from blood. Receptors were obtained from a man aged 25-40 years with type 1 diabetes.

This chain links TRBV6-6 with TRBJ1-1; the D is unclear. The germline V gene encodes CDR1 MNHNY and CDR2 SVGAGI (reference sequence). V was shortened by 8 bases and J by 4 bases, with 17 bases between the two germline ends. The CDR3 runs 14 residues. The CDR3 nucleotides are TGTGCCAGCCTAATAGGTGGATGGAGCACTGAAGCTTTCTTT. This encodes CASLIGGWSTEAFF.

This clone was found a few times. This sequence joins TRBV4-3 and TRBJ1-2, with a possible D match to TRBD1 (5 bases). CDR3 length: 15 residues. Trimming removed 4 bases at V and 0 bases at J, with 12 bases between. Germline V gives CDR1 LGHNA, CDR2 YSLEER. The CDR3 nucleotides are TGCGCCAGCAGCCGGGGTTTAGGGGCTAACTATGGCTACACCTTC. Its protein is CASSRGLGANYGYTF.

V and J are TRBV6-1 and TRBJ2-1; 12 bases are shared with TRBD2. The trim removed 2 bases at V and 11 bases at J, leaving 7 bases unmatched. The length of the CDR3 is 15 residues. CDR1 and CDR2 from the germline V gene are MNHNS and SASEGT. The CDR3 sequence: CASSELAGGPAQQFF. The CDR3 DNA sequence: TGTGCCAGCAGTGAACTAGCGGGGGGGCCTGCCCAGCAGTTCTTC.

This rearrangement joins TRBV15 to TRBJ2-3; TRBD2 matches 11 bases. The CDR3 has 15 residues. The trim removed 5 bases at V and 2 bases at J, leaving 3 bases unmatched. CDR1 and CDR2 from the germline V gene are LNHNV and YYDKDF (reference sequence). CDR3 protein: CATSPLAGATDTQYF. DNA of the CDR3: TGTGCCACCAGCCCACTAGCGGGGGCCACAGATACGCAGTATTTT.

V is TRBV2 and J is TRBJ2-5; 10 bases agree with TRBD1. V was clipped by 8 bases and J by 4 bases; unmatched bases: 4. The CDR3 contains 13 residues. Germline CDR1 and CDR2: SNHLY and FYNNEI. CDR3 sequence reads: CASGTGVGETQYF. CDR3 sequence (DNA): TGTGCCAGCGGGACAGGGGTAGGAGAGACCCAGTACTTC. Variable domain in full (rest from reference TRBV2 and TRBJ2-5): EPEVTQTPSHQVTQMGQEVILRCVPISNHLYFYWYRQILGQKVEFLVSFYNNEISEKSEIFDDQFSVERPDGSNFTLKIRSTKLEDSAMYFCASGTGVGETQYFGPGTRLLVL.

The chain joins TRBV9 to TRBJ2-1, with 10 bases matching TRBD1. The CDR3 spans 16 residues. With 3 bases clipped from V and 4 bases from J, the junction kept 7 bases outside the gene matches. CDR1 is SGDLS and CDR2 is YYNGEE in the germline V gene. The CDR3 DNA sequence: TGTGCCAGCAGCGCCTTAGGGACAGGGGCTTACAATGAGCAGTTCTTC. Its protein is CASSALGTGAYNEQFF.

The rearrangement uses TRBV7-2 and TRBJ1-4; D unresolved. Trimming took off 3 bases at V and 1 base at J, with 9 bases between the two ends. The CDR3 is 15 residues long. Germline values: CDR1 SGHTA, CDR2 FQGNSA. The CDR3 region is CASSFGGLTNEKLFF. The CDR3, as DNA: TGTGCCAGCAGCTTTGGAGGGTTAACTAATGAAAAACTGTTTTTT.

Worth noting for this clone: This likely reflects a read error, since a far larger clone is one base away. This sample also contains other DNA sequences that code for the same CDR3. V usage is TRBV7-2 and J usage is TRBJ1-1; D possibly corresponds to TRBD1 (5 bases). Germline loops: CDR1 SGHTA, CDR2 FQGNSA. V was clipped by 5 bases and J by 4 bases, with 17 bases between them. The CDR3 sequence is 15 residues long. CDR3: CASSLGQTDATEAFF. DNA of the CDR3: TGTGCCAGCAGCCTTGGACAAACCGACGCCACTGAAGCTTTCTTT.

The chain carries TRBV7-2 and TRBJ2-1; D could derive from TRBD1 or TRBD2 (6 bases each). Trimming cost V 1 base and J 4 bases, with 11 bases left between them. CDR3 length: 15 residues. Germline V CDR1 and CDR2: SGHTA, FQGNSA. The DNA of the CDR3 is TGTGCCAGCAGCTTAGGGGGGGCTAGTTACAATGAGCAGTTCTTC. It translates to CASSLGGASYNEQFF.

This chain joins TRBV27 and TRBJ2-7, with D unclear. This CDR3 region has 15 residues. V was clipped by 0 bases and J by 0 bases, with 9 bases between them. Germline V gene lookup returns CDR1 MNHEY and CDR2 SMNVEV (reference sequence). The CDR3 sequence: CASSLSKGYSYEQYF. The CDR3 DNA reads TGTGCCAGCAGTTTATCGAAGGGATACTCCTACGAGCAGTACTTC.

The chain carries TRBV4-3 and TRBJ2-7, with D perhaps matching TRBD1 or TRBD2 (5 bases each). The germline V gene has CDR1 LGHNA and CDR2 YSLEER. This CDR3 comprises 14 residues. Trimming pared 1 base from V and 5 bases from J, leaving 12 bases between. The CDR3, as DNA: TGCGCCAGCAGCCAAGCACCCCTGGGGGACGAGCAGTACTTC. Encoded protein: CASSQAPLGDEQYF.

This clone was counted many times. The chain combines TRBV2 with TRBJ2-1; D is uncertain. The CDR3 covers 14 residues. V lost 2 bases to trimming and J lost 5 bases, with 10 bases between them. Germline V gene data show CDR1 as SNHLY and CDR2 as FYNNEI. In nucleotides, the CDR3 is TGTGCCAGCAGTGAACCAATCTTGGACAATGAGCAGTTCTTC. Translating it yields CASSEPILDNEQFF.

The gene calls are TRBV4-2 and TRBJ2-5, with 7 nucleotides matching TRBD2. Germline values: CDR1 LGHNA, CDR2 YNFKEQ. The CDR3 length is 16 residues. The J segment lost 5 bases and the V segment lost 4 bases, leaving 13 bases of the junction unmatched. The CDR3 loop is CASSRSEASGRETQYF. CDR3 sequence (DNA): TGTGCCAGCAGCCGGTCCGAGGCTAGCGGCAGGGAGACCCAGTACTTC.

This clone was found a few times. The rearrangement links TRBV7-9 to TRBJ1-2; D may be TRBD1 (5 bases). This CDR3 is 12 amino acids long. Trimming shortened V by 8 bases and J by 4 bases, and 11 bases separated the two germline ends. The germline CDR1 and CDR2 sequences are SEHNR and FQNEAQ (reference sequence). The CDR3 region has the DNA TGTGCCAGCGCCAGGGAAGGCTATGGCTACACCTTC. It yields the protein CASAREGYGYTF.

The chain links TRBV6-5 to TRBJ2-5, with 8 bases matching TRBD1. V lost 6 bases and J lost 2; bases outside the gene matches: 8. The CDR3 spans 15 residues. Germline V gene data show CDR1 as MNHEY and CDR2 as SVGAGI. The CDR3 nucleotides read TGTGCCAGCAGCACCTGGACAGGGATACAAGAGACCCAGTACTTC. It yields the protein CASSTWTGIQETQYF.